Listed below are T cell receptor beta chains from one sample, sequenced in a study of radiotherapy plus CTLA-4 blockade in lung cancer. Clones were read by immunoSEQ multiplex PCR, and TCRdb kept only the in-frame ones, dropping some. The sample lists about 87,000 clones; 85% to 90% were seen once. Here the sequenced sample was peripheral blood, taken from a patient treated with radiotherapy plus ipilimumab. The receptors were gathered from a human donor with non-small cell lung cancer that progressed on radiotherapy plus ipilimumab. Both conserved end residues are trimmed from each CDR3. Each record gives: V gene, J gene, CDR3 protein.

>TRBV7-9|TRBJ2-7
ASSPSGRTYEQY
>TRBV7-9|TRBJ1-4
ASSSLGEKLF
>TRBV4-2|TRBJ1-5
ASSRGENQPQH
>TRBV9|TRBJ2-1
ASSPQGANSYNEQF
>TRBV15|TRBJ1-1
ATSRDRPGGPNEAF
>TRBV6-1|TRBJ2-6
ASSKDRGGFSGANVLT
>TRBV6-5|TRBJ2-7
ASSSTFGTYEQY
>TRBV2|TRBJ2-7
ASSEDRDYEQY
>TRBV7-9|TRBJ2-5
ASSAGAGLVPETQY
>TRBV5-6|TRBJ2-7
ASSPYYEQY
>TRBV28|TRBJ2-7
ASRPTGEFGEQY
>TRBV28|TRBJ2-7
ASSPTGDYEQY
>TRBV30|TRBJ2-5
AWRPLDGRTQY
>TRBV6-5|TRBJ2-7
ASSYSRNYYEQY
>TRBV14|TRBJ1-4
ASSQGEVEKLF
>TRBV4-3|TRBJ1-1
ASSQDGTEAF
>TRBV11-2|TRBJ1-1
ASSLVDRGQDTEAF
>TRBV25-1|TRBJ2-7
ASSAGFSYEQY